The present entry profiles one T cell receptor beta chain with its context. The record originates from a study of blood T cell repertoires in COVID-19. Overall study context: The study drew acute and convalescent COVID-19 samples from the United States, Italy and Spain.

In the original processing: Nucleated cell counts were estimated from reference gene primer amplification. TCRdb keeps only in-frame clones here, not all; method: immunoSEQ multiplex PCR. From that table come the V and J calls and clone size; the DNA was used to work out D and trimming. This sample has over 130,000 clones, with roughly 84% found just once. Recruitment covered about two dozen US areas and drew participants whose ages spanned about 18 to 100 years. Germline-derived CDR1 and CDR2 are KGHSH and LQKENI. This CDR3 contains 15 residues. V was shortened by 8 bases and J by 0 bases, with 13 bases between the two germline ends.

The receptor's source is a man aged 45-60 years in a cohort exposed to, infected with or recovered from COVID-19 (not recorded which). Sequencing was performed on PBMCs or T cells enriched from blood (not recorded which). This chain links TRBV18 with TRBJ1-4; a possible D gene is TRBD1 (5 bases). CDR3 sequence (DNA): TGTGCCAGCACAAGACAGCTCGCAACTAATGAAAAACTGTTTTTT. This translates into CASTRQLATNEKLFF. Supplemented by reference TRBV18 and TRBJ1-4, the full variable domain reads NAGVMQNPRHLVRRRGQEARLRCSPMKGHSHVYWYRQLPEEGLKFMVYLQKENIIDESGMPKERFSAEFPKEGPSILRIQQVVRGDSAAYFCASTRQLATNEKLFFGSGTQLSVL.